Presented here are 3 T cell receptor beta chains from one specimen sequenced in a study of cytomegalovirus exposure and HLA in healthy donors. The PCR contained 60 Vbeta and 13 Jbeta primers. Profiled with immunoSEQ multiplex PCR; TCRdb holds only in-frame clones, not every one. The sample has about 130,000 clones, roughly 82% seen once; the top ten hold roughly 2.7%. The sequencing sample was made of PBMCs. Receptor source: a man in his forties or fifties in good health and CMV-seronegative.

A few counts support this clone. J is TRBJ2-7 and V is TRBV6-6, with 7 bases aligning to TRBD2. After removal of 6 bases from V and 3 bases from J, the junction contained 11 bases not matched to a gene. Germline CDR1 is MNHNY and CDR2 is SVGAGI (reference sequence). The CDR3 sequence is 15 residues long. The CDR3 protein is CASSRGREQNYEQYF. As DNA, the CDR3 is TGTGCCAGCAGCCGGGGGAGGGAACAAAACTACGAGCAGTACTTC.

Of note for this clone: This sample also contains other DNA sequences that code for the same CDR3. V and J are TRBV5-4 and TRBJ2-3; TRBD2 aligns across 9 bases. V gave up 5 bases and J gave up 1 base; unmatched junction bases: 2. The CDR3 runs 14 residues. Germline V lookup: CDR1 SGHNT, CDR2 YYREEE (reference sequence). The CDR3 nucleotides read TGTGCCAGCAGACTAGCGGGTGGCACAGATACGCAGTATTTT. Translation gives CASRLAGGTDTQYF.

The CDR3 sequence is CASSIPGENYGYTF. The CDR3 coding sequence is TGTGCCAGTAGTATTCCGGGGGAGAACTATGGCTACACCTTC. This chain joins TRBV19 and TRBJ1-2; D might be TRBD1 (5 bases). The CDR3 has 14 amino acids. Looked up from germline, CDR1 is LNHDA and CDR2 is SQIVND (reference sequence). V was clipped by 3 bases and J by 2 bases, with 10 bases between them.